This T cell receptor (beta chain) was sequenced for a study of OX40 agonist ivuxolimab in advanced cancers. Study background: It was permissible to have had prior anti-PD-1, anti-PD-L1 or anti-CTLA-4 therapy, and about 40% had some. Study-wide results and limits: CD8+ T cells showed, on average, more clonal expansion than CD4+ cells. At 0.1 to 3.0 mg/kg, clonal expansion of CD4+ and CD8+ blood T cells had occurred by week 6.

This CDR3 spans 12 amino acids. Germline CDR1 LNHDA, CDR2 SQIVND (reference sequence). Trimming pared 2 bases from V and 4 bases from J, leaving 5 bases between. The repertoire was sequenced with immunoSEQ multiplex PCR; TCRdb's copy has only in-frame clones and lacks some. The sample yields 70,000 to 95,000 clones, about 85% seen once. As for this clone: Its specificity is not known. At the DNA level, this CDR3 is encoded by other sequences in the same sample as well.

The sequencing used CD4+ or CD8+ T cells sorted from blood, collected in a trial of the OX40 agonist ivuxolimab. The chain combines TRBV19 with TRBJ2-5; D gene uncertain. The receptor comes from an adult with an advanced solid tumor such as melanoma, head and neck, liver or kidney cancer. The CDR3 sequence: CASSILGETQYF. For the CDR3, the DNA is TGTGCCAGTAGTATATTAGGAGAGACCCAGTACTTC.